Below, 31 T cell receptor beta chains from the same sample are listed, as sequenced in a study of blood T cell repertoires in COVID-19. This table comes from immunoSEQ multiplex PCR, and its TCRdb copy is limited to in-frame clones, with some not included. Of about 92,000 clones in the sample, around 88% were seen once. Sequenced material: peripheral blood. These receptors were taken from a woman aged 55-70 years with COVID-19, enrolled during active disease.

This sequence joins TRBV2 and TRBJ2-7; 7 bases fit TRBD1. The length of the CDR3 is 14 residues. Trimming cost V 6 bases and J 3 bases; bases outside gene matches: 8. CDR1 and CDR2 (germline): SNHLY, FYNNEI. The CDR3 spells CASSSRDSDYEQYF. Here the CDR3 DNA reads TGTGCCAGCAGCTCACGGGACAGCGACTACGAGCAGTACTTC. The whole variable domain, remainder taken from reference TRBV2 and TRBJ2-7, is EPEVTQTPSHQVTQMGQEVILRCVPISNHLYFYWYRQILGQKVEFLVSFYNNEISEKSEIFDDQFSVERPDGSNFTLKIRSTKLEDSAMYFCASSSRDSDYEQYFGPGTRLTVT.

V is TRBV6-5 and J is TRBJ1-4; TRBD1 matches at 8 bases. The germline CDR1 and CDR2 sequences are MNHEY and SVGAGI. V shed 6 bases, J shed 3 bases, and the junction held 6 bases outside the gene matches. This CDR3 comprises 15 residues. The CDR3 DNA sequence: TGTGCCAGCAGATCGACAGGGGAACCTAATGAAAAACTGTTTTTT. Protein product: CASRSTGEPNEKLFF.

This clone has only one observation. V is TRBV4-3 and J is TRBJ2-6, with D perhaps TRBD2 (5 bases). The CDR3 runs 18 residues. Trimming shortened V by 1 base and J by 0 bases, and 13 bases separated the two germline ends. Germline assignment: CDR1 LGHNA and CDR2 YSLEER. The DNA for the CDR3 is TGCGCCAGCAGCCAAGGGCTACCTGGAGGCTCTGGGGCCAACGTCCTGACTTTC. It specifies CASSQGLPGGSGANVLTF.

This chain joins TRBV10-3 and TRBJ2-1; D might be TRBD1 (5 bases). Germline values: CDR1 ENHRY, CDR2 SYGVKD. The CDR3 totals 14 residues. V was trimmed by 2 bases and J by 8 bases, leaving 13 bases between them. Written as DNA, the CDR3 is TGTGCCATCAGTGAGGGGCCCAGGGTATATGAGCAGTTCTTC. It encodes CAISEGPRVYEQFF.

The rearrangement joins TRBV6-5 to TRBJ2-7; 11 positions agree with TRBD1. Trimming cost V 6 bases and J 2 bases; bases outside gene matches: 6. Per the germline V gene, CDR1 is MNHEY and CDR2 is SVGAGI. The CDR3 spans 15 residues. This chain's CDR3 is CASSRGQGEAYEQYF. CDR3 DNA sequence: TGTGCCAGCAGCCGGGGACAGGGGGAGGCCTACGAGCAGTACTTC.

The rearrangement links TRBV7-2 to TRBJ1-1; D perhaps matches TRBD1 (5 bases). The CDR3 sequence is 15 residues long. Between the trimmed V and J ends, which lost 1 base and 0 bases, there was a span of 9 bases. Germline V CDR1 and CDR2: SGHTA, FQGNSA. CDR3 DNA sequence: TGTGCCAGCAGCTTAGTCACAGGTCTGAACACTGAAGCTTTCTTT. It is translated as CASSLVTGLNTEAFF.

CDR3 DNA: TGCGCCAGCAGCTTGCAAGGGGGCGGCACAGATACGCAGTATTTT. Protein product: CASSLQGGGTDTQYF. The gene calls are TRBV5-1 and TRBJ2-3; 7 nucleotides line up with TRBD1. The CDR3 is made up of 15 amino acids. The germline V gene has CDR1 SGHRS and CDR2 YFSETQ. Trimming cost V 1 base and J 1 base; bases outside gene matches: 3.

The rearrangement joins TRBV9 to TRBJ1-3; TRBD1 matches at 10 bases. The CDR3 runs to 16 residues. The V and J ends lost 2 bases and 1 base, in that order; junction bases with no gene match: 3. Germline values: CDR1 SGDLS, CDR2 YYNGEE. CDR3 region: CASSVGQGVSGNTIYF. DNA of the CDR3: TGTGCCAGCAGCGTTGGACAGGGGGTGTCTGGAAACACCATATATTTT.

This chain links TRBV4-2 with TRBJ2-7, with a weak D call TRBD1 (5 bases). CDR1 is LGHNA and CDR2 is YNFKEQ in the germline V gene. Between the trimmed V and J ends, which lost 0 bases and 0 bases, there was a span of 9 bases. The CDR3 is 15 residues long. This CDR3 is CASSQDRVGSYEQYF. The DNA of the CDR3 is TGTGCCAGCAGCCAAGACAGGGTGGGCTCCTACGAGCAGTACTTC.

The CDR3 coding sequence is TGCGCCAGCAGCCAAGATCTAGGGAGGGTTGGGGAGCAGTTCTTC. This gives the protein CASSQDLGRVGEQFF. The chain couples TRBV4-3 to TRBJ2-1; 7 bases match TRBD2. The CDR3 is made up of 15 amino acids. Germline trimming cut 0 bases from V and 10 bases from J; bases unmatched to any gene: 9. Germline CDR1 reads LGHNA; CDR2 reads YSLEER.

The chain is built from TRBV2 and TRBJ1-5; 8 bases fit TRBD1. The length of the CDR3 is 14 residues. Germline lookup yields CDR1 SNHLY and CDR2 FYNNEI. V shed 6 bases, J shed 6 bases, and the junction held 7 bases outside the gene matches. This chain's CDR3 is CASRGDRGGQPQHF. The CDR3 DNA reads TGTGCCAGCAGGGGCGACAGGGGTGGTCAGCCCCAGCATTTT. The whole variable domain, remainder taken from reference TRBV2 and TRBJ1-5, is EPEVTQTPSHQVTQMGQEVILRCVPISNHLYFYWYRQILGQKVEFLVSFYNNEISEKSEIFDDQFSVERPDGSNFTLKIRSTKLEDSAMYFCASRGDRGGQPQHFGDGTRLSIL.

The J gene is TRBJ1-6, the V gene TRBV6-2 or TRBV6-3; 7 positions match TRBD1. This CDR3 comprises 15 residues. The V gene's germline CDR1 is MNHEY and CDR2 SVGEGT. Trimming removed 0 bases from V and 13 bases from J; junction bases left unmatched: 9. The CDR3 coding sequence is TGTGCCAGCAGTTACTCGATGCAGGGGGTCGATCCCCTCCACTTT. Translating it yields CASSYSMQGVDPLHF.

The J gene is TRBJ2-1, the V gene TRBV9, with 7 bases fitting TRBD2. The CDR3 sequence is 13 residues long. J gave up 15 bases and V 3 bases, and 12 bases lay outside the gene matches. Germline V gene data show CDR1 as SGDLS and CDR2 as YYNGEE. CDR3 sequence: CASSAGGLADAFF. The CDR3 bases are TGTGCCAGCAGCGCAGGTGGGCTAGCGGACGCGTTCTTC. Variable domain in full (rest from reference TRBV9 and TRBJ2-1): DSGVTQTPKHLITATGQRVTLRCSPRSGDLSVYWYQQSLDQGLQFLIQYYNGEERAKGNILERFSAQQFPDLHSELNLSSLELGDSALYFCASSAGGLADAFFGPGTRLTVL.

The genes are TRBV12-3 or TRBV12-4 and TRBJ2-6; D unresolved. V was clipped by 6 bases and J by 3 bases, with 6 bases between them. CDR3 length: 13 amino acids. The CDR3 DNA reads TGTGCCAGCAGCTCCCTTGGGGCCAACGTCCTGACTTTC. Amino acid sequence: CASSSLGANVLTF.

Written as DNA, the CDR3 is TGTGCCAGCAGTTCCCGGGGATCTTGGGATGAAAAACTGTTTTTT. This sequence encodes CASSSRGSWDEKLFF. The chain employs TRBV2 and TRBJ1-4; no reliable D call. Trimming pared 5 bases from V and 6 bases from J, leaving 16 bases between. CDR3 length equals 15 residues. Germline loops: CDR1 SNHLY, CDR2 FYNNEI.

CDR3 protein: CASRGTGNSPLHF. The CDR3 bases are TGTGCCAGCAGGGGGACAGGGAATTCACCCCTCCACTTT. V is TRBV27 and J is TRBJ1-6; 9 bases line up with TRBD1. V lost 6 bases, J lost 7 bases, and 1 base stayed unmatched. The germline V gene encodes CDR1 MNHEY and CDR2 SMNVEV (reference sequence). CDR3 length equals 13 residues.

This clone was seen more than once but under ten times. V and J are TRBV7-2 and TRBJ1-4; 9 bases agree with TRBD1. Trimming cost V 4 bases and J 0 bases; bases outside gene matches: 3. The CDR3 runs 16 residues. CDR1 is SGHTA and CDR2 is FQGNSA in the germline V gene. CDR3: CASSWTGVATNEKLFF. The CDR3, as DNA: TGTGCCAGCAGCTGGACAGGGGTTGCAACTAATGAAAAACTGTTTTTT.

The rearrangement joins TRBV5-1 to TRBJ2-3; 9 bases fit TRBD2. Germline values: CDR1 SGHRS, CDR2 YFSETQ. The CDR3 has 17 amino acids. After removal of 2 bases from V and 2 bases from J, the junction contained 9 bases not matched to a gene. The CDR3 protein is CASSLLSSGDSTDTQYF. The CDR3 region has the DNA TGCGCCAGCAGCTTACTATCTAGCGGGGACTCCACAGATACGCAGTATTTT.

CDR3 nucleotides: TGTGCCAGCAGAGAGACAGGGCTGGAGGGCTACACCTTC. Residues: CASRETGLEGYTF. This rearrangement joins TRBV12-3 or TRBV12-4 to TRBJ1-2; TRBD1 matches at 7 bases. The length of the CDR3 is 13 residues. With V trimmed by 6 bases and J by 8 bases, 9 bases remained unmatched.

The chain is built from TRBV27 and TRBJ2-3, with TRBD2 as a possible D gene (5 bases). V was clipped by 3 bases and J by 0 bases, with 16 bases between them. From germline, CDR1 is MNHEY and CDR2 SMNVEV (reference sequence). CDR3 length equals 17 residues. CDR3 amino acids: CASSLRVTPTSTDTQYF. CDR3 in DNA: TGTGCCAGCAGTTTGCGGGTCACGCCAACTAGCACAGATACGCAGTATTTT.

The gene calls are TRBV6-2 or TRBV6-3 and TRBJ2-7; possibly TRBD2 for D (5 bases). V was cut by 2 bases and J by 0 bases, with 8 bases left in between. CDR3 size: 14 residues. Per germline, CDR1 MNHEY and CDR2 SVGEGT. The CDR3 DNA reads TGTGCCAGCAGTTACGGGAGTTACTCCTACGAGCAGTACTTC. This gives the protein CASSYGSYSYEQYF.

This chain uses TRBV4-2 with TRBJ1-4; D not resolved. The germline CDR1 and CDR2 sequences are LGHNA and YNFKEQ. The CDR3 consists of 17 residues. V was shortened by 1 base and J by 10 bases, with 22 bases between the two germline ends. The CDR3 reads CASSQAGHAGILGKLFF. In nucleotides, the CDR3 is TGTGCCAGCAGCCAAGCGGGCCACGCGGGGATATTGGGAAAACTGTTTTTT.

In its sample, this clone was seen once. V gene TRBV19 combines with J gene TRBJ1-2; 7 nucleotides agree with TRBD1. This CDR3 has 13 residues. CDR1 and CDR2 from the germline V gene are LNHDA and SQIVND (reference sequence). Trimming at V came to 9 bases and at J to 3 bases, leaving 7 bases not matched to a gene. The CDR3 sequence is CASRQGIDYGYTF. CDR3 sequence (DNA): TGTGCCAGCAGACAGGGAATCGACTATGGCTACACCTTC.

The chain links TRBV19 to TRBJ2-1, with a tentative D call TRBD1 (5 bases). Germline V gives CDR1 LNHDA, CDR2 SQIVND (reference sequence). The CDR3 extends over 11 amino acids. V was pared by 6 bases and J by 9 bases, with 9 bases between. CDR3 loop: CASRMGLEQFF. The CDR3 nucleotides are TGTGCCAGTAGAATGGGGCTTGAGCAGTTCTTC.

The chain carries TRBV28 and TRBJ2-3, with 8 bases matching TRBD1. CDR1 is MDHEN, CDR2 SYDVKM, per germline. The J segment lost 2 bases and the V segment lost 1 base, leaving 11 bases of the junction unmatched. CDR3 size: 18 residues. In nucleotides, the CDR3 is TGTGCCAGCAGTTTATCTTCTTATTTGGGACAGGACACAGATACGCAGTATTTT. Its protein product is CASSLSSYLGQDTDTQYF.

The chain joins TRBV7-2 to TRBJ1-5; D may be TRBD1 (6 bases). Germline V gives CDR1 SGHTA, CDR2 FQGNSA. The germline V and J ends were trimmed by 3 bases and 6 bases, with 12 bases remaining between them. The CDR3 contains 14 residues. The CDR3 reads CASSFTGTGQPQHF. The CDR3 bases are TGTGCCAGCAGCTTTACAGGGACGGGTCAGCCCCAGCATTTT.

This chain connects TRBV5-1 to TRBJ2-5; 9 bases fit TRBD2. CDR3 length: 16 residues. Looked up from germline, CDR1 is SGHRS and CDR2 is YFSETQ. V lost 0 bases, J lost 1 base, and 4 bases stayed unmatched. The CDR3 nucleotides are TGCGCCAGCAGCTTGGGTAGCGGGGGCTCCCAAGAGACCCAGTACTTC. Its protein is CASSLGSGGSQETQYF.

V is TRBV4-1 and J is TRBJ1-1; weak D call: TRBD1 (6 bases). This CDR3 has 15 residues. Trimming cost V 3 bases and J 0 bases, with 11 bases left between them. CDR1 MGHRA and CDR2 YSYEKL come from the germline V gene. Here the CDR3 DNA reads TGCGCCAGCAGCCATGGGGGCCGGCTGAACACTGAAGCTTTCTTT. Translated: CASSHGGRLNTEAFF.

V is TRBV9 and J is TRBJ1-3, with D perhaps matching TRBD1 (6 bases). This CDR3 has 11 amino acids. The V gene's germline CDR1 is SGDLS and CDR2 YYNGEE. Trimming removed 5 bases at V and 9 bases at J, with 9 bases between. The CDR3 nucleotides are TGTGCCAGCAGGGGGGCAGGCACCATATATTTT. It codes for CASRGAGTIYF.

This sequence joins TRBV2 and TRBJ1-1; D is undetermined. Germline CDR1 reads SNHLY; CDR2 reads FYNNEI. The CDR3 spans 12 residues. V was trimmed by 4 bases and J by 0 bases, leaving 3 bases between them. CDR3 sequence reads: CASSVMNTEAFF. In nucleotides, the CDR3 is TGTGCCAGCAGTGTTATGAACACTGAAGCTTTCTTT. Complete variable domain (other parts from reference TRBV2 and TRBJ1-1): EPEVTQTPSHQVTQMGQEVILRCVPISNHLYFYWYRQILGQKVEFLVSFYNNEISEKSEIFDDQFSVERPDGSNFTLKIRSTKLEDSAMYFCASSVMNTEAFFGQGTRLTVV.

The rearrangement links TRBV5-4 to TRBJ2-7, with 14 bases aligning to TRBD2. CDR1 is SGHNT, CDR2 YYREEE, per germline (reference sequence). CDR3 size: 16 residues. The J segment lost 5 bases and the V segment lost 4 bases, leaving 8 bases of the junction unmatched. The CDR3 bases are TGTGCCAGCAGCCAAGGACTAGCGGGGGGCCTCCACGAGCAGTACTTC. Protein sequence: CASSQGLAGGLHEQYF. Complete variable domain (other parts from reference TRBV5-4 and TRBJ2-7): ETGVTQSPTHLIKTRGQQVTLRCSSQSGHNTVSWYQQALGQGPQFIFQYYREEENGRGNFPPRFSGLQFPNYSSELNVNALELDDSALYLCASSQGLAGGLHEQYFGPGTRLTVT.